The rows below give T cell receptor beta chains drawn from one sample of a study of CD4 T cells in relation to SARS-CoV-2 and coronaviruses. TCRdb's table, derived via immunoSEQ multiplex PCR, lists solely in-frame clones and lacks some. The table lists under 65,000 clones, roughly 88% of them singletons. Sequencing input: memory CD4+ T cells from PBMCs. Receptors originate from a human donor in good health. CDR3s include the opening cysteine and the closing phenylalanine or tryptophan. A D gene is named only where the DNA matches it firmly. Only some rows state a clone size, as once, few, many or a class for expanded clones.

V	J	length	D	size	CDR3	DNA
TRBV28	TRBJ2-7	13	TRBD1	-	CASREDRVREQYF	TGTGCCAGCAGGGAAGACAGGGTTAGAGAGCAGTACTTC
TRBV5-6	TRBJ2-3	15	TRBD1	-	CASSFDRATSDTQYF	TGTGCCAGCAGCTTCGACAGGGCAACCAGCGATACGCAGTATTTT
TRBV3-1/TRBV3-2	TRBJ1-6	14	-	-	CASSLKSPHSPLHF	TGTGCCAGCAGCCTGAAGTCACCGCATTCACCCCTCCACTTT
TRBV2	TRBJ2-7	12	-	-	CASSDQPYEQYF	TGTGCCAGCAGTGACCAGCCCTACGAGCAGTACTTC
TRBV9	TRBJ2-2	13	-	few	CASSGANTGELFF	TGTGCCAGCAGCGGGGCGAACACCGGGGAGCTGTTTTTT
TRBV7-2	TRBJ1-6	16	-	-	CASSFGALAWNSPLHF	TGTGCCAGCAGCTTCGGGGCCTTGGCGTGGAATTCACCCCTCCACTTT
TRBV28	TRBJ2-7	14	TRBD1	-	CASSRRDSLYEQYF	TGTGCCAGCAGTCGCCGGGACAGCCTCTACGAGCAGTACTTC
TRBV5-8	TRBJ2-5	16	-	once	CASSPSGTTRGETQYF	TGTGCCAGCAGCCCGTCCGGGACAACTCGCGGGGAGACCCAGTACTTC
TRBV27	TRBJ2-1	19	TRBD2	once	CASSPPGTSGRGSYNEQFF	TGTGCCAGCAGTCCCCCCGGGACTAGCGGGAGGGGTTCCTACAATGAGCAGTTCTTC
TRBV6-6	TRBJ2-5	15	-	-	CASSYSSGGKETQYF	TGTGCCAGCAGTTACTCGAGTGGCGGCAAAGAGACCCAGTACTTC
TRBV30	TRBJ1-6	14	-	-	CAWSVNRLNSPLHF	TGTGCCTGGAGTGTAAACAGGCTAAATTCACCCCTCCACTTT
TRBV7-3	TRBJ2-3	18	TRBD2	-	CASSLTGTSATVTDTQYF	TGTGCCAGCAGCTTAACTGGGACTAGCGCGACTGTCACAGATACGCAGTATTTT
TRBV6-1	TRBJ1-2	14	-	-	CASSEALGGYGYTF	TGTGCCAGCAGTGAAGCGCTGGGGGGCTACGGCTACACCTTC
TRBV5-1	TRBJ2-7	14	-	-	CASSLDSSSYEQYF	TGCGCCAGCAGCTTGGATTCTAGCTCCTACGAGCAGTACTTC
TRBV15	TRBJ2-3	17	TRBD2	-	CATSRDRGTSGTDTQYF	TGTGCCACCAGCAGAGATCGAGGGACTAGCGGCACAGATACGCAGTATTTT
TRBV30	TRBJ2-6	15	-	-	CACKVGNSGANVLTF	TGTGCCTGCAAAGTGGGGAACTCTGGGGCCAACGTCCTGACTTTC
TRBV7-9	TRBJ2-1	17	-	once	CASVPFPKGRSYNEQFF	TGTGCCAGCGTACCATTCCCTAAGGGGAGGTCCTACAATGAGCAGTTCTTC
TRBV18	TRBJ2-7	15	TRBD1	-	CASSRLGQGSYEQYF	TGTGCCAGCTCACGATTGGGACAGGGCTCCTACGAGCAGTACTTC
TRBV11-3	TRBJ2-7	14	-	-	CASSLLGFSYEQYF	TGTGCCAGCAGCTTACTGGGGTTCTCCTACGAGCAGTACTTC
TRBV5-4	TRBJ2-6	12	-	-	CAVRSGANVLTF	TGTGCCGTCCGCTCTGGGGCCAACGTCCTGACTTTC
TRBV30	TRBJ2-7	14	TRBD1	-	CAWTPGQASYEQYF	TGTGCCTGGACCCCGGGACAGGCCTCCTACGAGCAGTACTTC
TRBV6-5	TRBJ2-1	14	TRBD2	-	CASSPSGRDNEQFF	TGTGCCAGCAGTCCCAGCGGGAGGGATAATGAGCAGTTCTTC
TRBV7-2	TRBJ2-7	15	-	-	CASSPSSVSSYEQYF	TGTGCCAGCAGCCCTTCTAGCGTTAGCTCCTACGAGCAGTACTTC
TRBV12-3/TRBV12-4	TRBJ1-2	11	-	-	CASRNLGGYTF	TGTGCCAGTAGAAACCTCGGGGGCTACACCTTC
TRBV3-1/TRBV3-2	TRBJ2-3	16	TRBD2	-	CASSHGLSGSTDTQYF	TGTGCCAGCAGCCACGGCCTTAGCGGGAGCACAGATACGCAGTATTTT
TRBV4-2	TRBJ2-2	17	-	-	CASSQGQVLGDTGELFF	TGTGCCAGCAGCCAAGGCCAGGTCCTGGGGGACACCGGGGAGCTGTTTTTT
TRBV6-1	TRBJ1-5	16	-	few	CASSEASIPSNQPQHF	TGTGCCAGCAGTGAAGCCAGCATCCCAAGCAATCAGCCCCAGCATTTT
TRBV20-1	TRBJ2-1	16	TRBD1	-	CSASRPQGAAYNEQFF	TGCAGTGCTAGTCGACCCCAGGGGGCGGCCTACAATGAGCAGTTCTTC
TRBV28	TRBJ2-5	14	-	-	CASRNRVLGETQYF	TGTGCCAGCAGAAACAGGGTCCTGGGAGAGACCCAGTACTTC
TRBV19	TRBJ1-5	17	TRBD1	-	CASSTGGAGGSYQPQHF	TGTGCCAGTAGTACGGGTGGGGCAGGGGGCTCCTATCAGCCCCAGCATTTT
TRBV6-5	TRBJ1-4	13	-	-	CASLGAGNEKLFF	TGTGCCAGCCTTGGGGCGGGTAATGAAAAACTGTTTTTT
TRBV25-1	TRBJ2-5	15	-	-	CASSEYRGSPGTQYF	TGTGCCAGCAGTGAATATCGGGGGTCCCCAGGGACCCAGTACTTC
TRBV7-9	TRBJ2-3	16	-	-	CASSSGRGVSTDTQYF	TGTGCCAGCAGCTCCGGCAGGGGGGTTAGCACAGATACGCAGTATTTT
TRBV11-2	TRBJ2-7	15	-	-	CASSAQGLAGYEQYF	TGTGCCAGCAGCGCACAGGGGCTAGCGGGCTACGAGCAGTACTTC
TRBV6-5	TRBJ1-6	14	-	-	CASSRGDRGSPLHF	TGTGCCAGCAGCCGGGGTGACCGGGGTTCACCCCTCCACTTT
TRBV5-1	TRBJ1-6	16	-	few	CASSLAAGSYNSPLHF	TGCGCCAGCAGCTTGGCCGCGGGCTCCTATAATTCACCCCTCCACTTT
TRBV11-2	TRBJ1-2	17	-	-	CASSLGRFNTGLSGYTF	TGTGCCAGCAGCTTAGGTCGTTTTAATACAGGGTTGAGTGGCTACACCTTC
TRBV15	TRBJ2-7	17	-	-	CATSRGGSGAGGYEQYF	TGTGCCACCAGCAGAGGGGGTAGCGGAGCCGGGGGTTACGAGCAGTACTTC
TRBV7-3	TRBJ1-2	15	-	-	CASSPQGGGGDGYTF	TGTGCCAGCAGCCCACAGGGTGGCGGTGGGGATGGCTACACCTTC